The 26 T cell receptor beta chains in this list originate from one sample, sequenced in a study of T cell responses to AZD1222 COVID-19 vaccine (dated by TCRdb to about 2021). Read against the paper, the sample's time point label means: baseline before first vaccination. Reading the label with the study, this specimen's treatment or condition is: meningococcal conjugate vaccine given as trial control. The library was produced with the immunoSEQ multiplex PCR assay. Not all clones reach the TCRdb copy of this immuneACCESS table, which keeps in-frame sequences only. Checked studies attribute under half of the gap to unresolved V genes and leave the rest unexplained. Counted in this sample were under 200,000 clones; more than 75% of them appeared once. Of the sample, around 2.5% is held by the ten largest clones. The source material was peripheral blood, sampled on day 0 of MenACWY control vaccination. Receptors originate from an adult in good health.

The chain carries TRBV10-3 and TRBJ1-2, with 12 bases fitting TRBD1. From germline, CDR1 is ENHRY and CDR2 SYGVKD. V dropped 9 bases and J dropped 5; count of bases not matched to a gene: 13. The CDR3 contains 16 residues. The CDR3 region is CAIGTGGAVPLYGYTF. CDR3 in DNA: TGTGCCATTGGGACAGGGGGCGCGGTCCCGCTATATGGCTACACCTTC.

DNA of the CDR3: TGTGCCAGCAGCTGGGGGCTAGCGGGAGAAACATACAATGAGCAGTTCTTC. Translation: CASSWGLAGETYNEQFF. The chain recombines TRBV7-9 with TRBJ2-1; 10 bases match TRBD2. This CDR3 contains 17 residues. Germline V gene sequence: CDR1 SEHNR, CDR2 FQNEAQ (reference sequence). After removal of 4 bases from V and 4 bases from J, the junction contained 10 bases not matched to a gene.

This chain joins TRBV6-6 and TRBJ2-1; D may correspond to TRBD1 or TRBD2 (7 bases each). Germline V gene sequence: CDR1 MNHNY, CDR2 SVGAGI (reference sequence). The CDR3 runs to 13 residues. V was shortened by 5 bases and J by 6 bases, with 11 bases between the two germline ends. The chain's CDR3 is CASSSGTANEQFF. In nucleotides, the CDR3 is TGTGCCAGCAGTAGCGGGACAGCCAATGAGCAGTTCTTC.

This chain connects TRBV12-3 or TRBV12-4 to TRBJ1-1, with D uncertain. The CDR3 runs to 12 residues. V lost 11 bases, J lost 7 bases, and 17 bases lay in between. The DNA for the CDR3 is TGTGCCTCCCAGGATAGCGCTAGTGAAGCTTTCTTT. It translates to CASQDSASEAFF.

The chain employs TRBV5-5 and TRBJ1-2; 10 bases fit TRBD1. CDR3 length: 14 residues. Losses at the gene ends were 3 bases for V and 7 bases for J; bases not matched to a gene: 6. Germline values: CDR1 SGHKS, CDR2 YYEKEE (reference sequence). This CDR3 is CASSSGQGRGGYTF. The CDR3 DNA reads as TGTGCCAGCAGCTCGGGACAGGGGAGGGGTGGCTACACCTTC.

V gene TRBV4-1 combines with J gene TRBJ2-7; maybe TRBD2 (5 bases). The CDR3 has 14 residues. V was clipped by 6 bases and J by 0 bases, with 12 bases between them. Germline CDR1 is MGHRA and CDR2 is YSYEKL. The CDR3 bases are TGCGCCAGCAGTGTAAGCGGATCCTCCTACGAGCAGTACTTC. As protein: CASSVSGSSYEQYF.

In nucleotides, the CDR3 is TGTGCCAGCAGAACTTTTAAGCCGGTGAGCGGGAAATCCTACGAGCAGTACTTC. Encoded protein: CASRTFKPVSGKSYEQYF. This sequence joins TRBV5-6 and TRBJ2-7; 7 bases map to TRBD2. J was trimmed by 1 base and V by 5 bases; bases with no gene match: 18. Germline V gene data show CDR1 as SGHDT and CDR2 as YYEEEE. This CDR3 is built from 18 residues.

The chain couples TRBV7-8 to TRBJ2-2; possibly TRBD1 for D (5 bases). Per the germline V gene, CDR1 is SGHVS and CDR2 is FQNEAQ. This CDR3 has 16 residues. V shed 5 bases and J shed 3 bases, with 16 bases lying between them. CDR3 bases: TGTGCCAGCAGCCACTGGCAGGGTCGGGACACCGGGGAGCTGTTTTTT. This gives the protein CASSHWQGRDTGELFF.

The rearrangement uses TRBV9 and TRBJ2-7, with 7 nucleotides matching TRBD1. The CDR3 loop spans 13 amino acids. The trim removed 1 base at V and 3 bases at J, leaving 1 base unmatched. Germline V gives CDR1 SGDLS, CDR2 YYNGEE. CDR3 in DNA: TGTGCCAGCAGCGTAAGACAGGGCTACGAGCAGTACTTC. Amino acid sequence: CASSVRQGYEQYF.

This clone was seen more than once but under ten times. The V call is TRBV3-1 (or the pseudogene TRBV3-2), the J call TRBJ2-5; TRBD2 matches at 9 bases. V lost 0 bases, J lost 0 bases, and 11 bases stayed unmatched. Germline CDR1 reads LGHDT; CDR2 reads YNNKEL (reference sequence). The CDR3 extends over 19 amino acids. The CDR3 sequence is CASSQEPVLAGQYQETQYF. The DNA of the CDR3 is TGTGCCAGCAGCCAAGAGCCCGTTCTAGCGGGGCAGTACCAAGAGACCCAGTACTTC.

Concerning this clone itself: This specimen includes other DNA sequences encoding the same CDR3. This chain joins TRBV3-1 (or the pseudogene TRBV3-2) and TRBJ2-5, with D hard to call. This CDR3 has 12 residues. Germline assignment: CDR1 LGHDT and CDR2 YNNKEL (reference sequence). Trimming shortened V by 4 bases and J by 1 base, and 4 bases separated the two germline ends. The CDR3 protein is CASSPSQETQYF. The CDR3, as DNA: TGTGCCAGCAGCCCGAGCCAAGAGACCCAGTACTTC.

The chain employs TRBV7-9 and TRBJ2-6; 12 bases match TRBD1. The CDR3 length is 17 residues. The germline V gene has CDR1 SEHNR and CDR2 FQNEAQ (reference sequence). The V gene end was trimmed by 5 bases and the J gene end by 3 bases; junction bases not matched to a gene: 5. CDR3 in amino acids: CASSTGQGAGGANVLTF. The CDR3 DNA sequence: TGTGCCAGCAGCACGGGACAGGGGGCTGGTGGGGCCAACGTCCTGACTTTC.

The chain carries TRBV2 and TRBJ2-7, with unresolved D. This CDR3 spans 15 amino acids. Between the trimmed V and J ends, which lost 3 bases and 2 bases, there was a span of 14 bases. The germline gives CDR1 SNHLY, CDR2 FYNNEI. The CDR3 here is CASSEAPAYPYEQYF. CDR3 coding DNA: TGTGCCAGCAGTGAGGCTCCAGCGTACCCCTACGAGCAGTACTTC.

The CDR3 loop reads CASSMQNTEAFF. DNA of the CDR3: TGTGCCAGTAGTATGCAGAACACTGAAGCTTTCTTT. The chain recombines TRBV19 with TRBJ1-1; D gene ambiguous. The CDR3 loop spans 12 amino acids. V was clipped by 3 bases and J by 1 base, with 3 bases between them. Germline CDR1 LNHDA, CDR2 SQIVND (reference sequence).

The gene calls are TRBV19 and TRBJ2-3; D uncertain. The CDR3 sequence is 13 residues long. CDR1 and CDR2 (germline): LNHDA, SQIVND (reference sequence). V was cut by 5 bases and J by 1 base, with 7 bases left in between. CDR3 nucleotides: TGTGCCAGTAGTCCGGCGCGCACAGATACGCAGTATTTT. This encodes CASSPARTDTQYF.

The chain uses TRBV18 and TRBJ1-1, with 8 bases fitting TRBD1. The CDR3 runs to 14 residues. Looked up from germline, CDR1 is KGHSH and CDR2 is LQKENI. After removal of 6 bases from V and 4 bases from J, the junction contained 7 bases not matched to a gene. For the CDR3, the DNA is TGTGCCAGCTCCCCAGGACAGGGAGGCACTGAAGCTTTCTTT. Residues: CASSPGQGGTEAFF.

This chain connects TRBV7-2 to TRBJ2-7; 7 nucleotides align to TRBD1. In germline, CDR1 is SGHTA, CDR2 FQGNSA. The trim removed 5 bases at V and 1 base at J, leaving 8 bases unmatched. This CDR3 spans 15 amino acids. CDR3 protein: CASSIGQDSSYEQYF. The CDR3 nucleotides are TGTGCCAGCAGCATAGGACAGGATTCGTCCTACGAGCAGTACTTC.

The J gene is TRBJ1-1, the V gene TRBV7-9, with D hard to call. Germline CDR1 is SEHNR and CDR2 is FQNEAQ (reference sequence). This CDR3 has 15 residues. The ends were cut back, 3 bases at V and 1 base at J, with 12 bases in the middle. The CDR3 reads CASSFPPTRNTEAFF. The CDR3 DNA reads TGTGCCAGCAGCTTTCCACCTACACGGAACACTGAAGCTTTCTTT.

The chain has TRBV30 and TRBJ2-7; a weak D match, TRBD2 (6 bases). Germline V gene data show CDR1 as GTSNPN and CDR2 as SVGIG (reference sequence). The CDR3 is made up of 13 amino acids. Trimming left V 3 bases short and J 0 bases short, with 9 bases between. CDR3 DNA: TGTGCCTGGAGGGACGGGAGCTCCTACGAGCAGTACTTC. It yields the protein CAWRDGSSYEQYF. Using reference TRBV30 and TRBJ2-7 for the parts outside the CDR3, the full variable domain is SQTIHQWPATLVQPVGSPLSLECTVEGTSNPNLYWYRQAAGRGLQLLFYSVGIGQISSEVPQNLSASRPQDRQFILSSKKLLLSDSGFYLCAWRDGSSYEQYFGPGTRLTVT.

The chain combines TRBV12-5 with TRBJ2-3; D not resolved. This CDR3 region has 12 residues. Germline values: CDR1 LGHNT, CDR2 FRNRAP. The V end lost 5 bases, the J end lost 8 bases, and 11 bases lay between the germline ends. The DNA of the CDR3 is TGTGCTAGTGGTGACTTCACGGGTACGCAGTATTTT. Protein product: CASGDFTGTQYF.

The CDR3 protein is CASSPQGRGYTF. Here the CDR3 DNA reads TGTGCCAGCAGTCCGCAGGGAAGGGGCTACACCTTC. The genes are TRBV6-5 and TRBJ1-2; D is perhaps TRBD1 (5 bases). The length of the CDR3 is 12 residues. The V gene lost 5 bases and the J gene lost 8 bases, with 12 bases spanning the gap. Germline V lookup: CDR1 MNHEY, CDR2 SVGAGI.

The CDR3 DNA sequence: TGTGCCAGCAGCTTGGGGGGGGATCCTGGAAACACCATATATTTT. This translates into CASSLGGDPGNTIYF. V is TRBV5-4 and J is TRBJ1-3; TRBD1 might be the D (5 bases). There are 15 residues in the CDR3. V lost 0 bases and J 2 bases, leaving 9 bases between the germline ends. Germline V CDR1 and CDR2: SGHNT, YYREEE (reference sequence).

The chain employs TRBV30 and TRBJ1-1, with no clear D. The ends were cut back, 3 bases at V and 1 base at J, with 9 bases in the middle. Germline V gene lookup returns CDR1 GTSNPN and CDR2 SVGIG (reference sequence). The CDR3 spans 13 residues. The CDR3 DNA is TGTGCCTGGAGCCTAACACAGAACACTGAAGCTTTCTTT. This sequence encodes CAWSLTQNTEAFF.

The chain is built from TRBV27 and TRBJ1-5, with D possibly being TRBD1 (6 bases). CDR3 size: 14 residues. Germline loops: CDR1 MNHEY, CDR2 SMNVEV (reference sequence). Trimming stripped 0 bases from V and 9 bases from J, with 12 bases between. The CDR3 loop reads CASSLSGGSLPQHF. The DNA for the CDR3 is TGTGCCAGCAGTTTATCAGGGGGGAGTTTGCCCCAGCATTTT.

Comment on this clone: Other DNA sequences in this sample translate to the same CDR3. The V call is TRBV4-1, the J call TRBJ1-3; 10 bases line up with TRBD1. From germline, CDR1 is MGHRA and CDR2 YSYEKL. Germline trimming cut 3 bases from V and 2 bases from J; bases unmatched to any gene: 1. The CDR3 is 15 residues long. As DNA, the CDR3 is TGCGCCAGCAGCCAGGACAGGGGGACTGGAAACACCATATATTTT. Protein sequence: CASSQDRGTGNTIYF.

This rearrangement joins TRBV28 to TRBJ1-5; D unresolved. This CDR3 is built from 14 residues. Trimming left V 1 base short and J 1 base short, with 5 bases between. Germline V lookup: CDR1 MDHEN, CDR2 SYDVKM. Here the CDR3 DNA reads TGTGCCAGCAGTTTATTCTCGAGCAATCAGCCCCAGCATTTT. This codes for CASSLFSSNQPQHF.